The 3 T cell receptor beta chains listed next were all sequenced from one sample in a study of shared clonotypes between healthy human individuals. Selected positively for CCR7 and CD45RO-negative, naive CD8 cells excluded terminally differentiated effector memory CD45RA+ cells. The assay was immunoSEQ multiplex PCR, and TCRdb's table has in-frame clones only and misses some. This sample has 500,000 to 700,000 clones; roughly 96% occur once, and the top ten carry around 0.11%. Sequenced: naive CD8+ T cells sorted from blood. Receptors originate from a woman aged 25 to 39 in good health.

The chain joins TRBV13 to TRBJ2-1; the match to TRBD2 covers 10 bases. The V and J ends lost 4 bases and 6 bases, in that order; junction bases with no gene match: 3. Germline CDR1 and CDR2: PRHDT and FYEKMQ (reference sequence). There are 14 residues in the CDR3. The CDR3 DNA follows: TGTGCCAGCAGCTGGGGACTAGCGAGCAATGAGCAGTTCTTC. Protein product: CASSWGLASNEQFF. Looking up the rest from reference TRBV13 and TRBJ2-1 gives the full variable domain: AAGVIQSPRHLIKEKRETATLKCYPIPRHDTVYWYQQGPGQDPQFLISFYEKMQSDKGSIPDRFSAQQFSDYHSELNMSSLELGDSALYFCASSWGLASNEQFFGPGTRLTVL.

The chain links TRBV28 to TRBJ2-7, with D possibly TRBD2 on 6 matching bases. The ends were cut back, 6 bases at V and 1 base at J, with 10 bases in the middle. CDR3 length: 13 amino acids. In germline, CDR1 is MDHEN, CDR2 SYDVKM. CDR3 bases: TGTGCCAGCAGAACCGGGACTTCCTACGAGCAGTACTTC. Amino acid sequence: CASRTGTSYEQYF.

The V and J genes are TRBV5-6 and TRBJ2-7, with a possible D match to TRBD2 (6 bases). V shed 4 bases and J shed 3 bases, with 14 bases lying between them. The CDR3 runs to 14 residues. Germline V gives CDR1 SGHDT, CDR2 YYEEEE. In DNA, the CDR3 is TGTGCCAGCAGCCAGGAGGGGTCCTTCTACGAGCAGTACTTC. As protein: CASSQEGSFYEQYF.